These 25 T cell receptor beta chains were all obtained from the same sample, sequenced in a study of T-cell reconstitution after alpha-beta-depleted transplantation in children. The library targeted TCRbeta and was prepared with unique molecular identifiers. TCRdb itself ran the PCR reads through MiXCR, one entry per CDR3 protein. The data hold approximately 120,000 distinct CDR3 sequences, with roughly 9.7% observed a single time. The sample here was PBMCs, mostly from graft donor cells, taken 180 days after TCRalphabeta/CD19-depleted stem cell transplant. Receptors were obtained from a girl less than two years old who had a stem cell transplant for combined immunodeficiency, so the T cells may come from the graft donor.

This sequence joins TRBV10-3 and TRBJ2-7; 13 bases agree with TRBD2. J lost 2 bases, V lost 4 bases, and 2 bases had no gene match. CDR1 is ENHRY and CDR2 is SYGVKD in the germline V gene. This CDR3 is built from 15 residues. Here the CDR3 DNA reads TGTGCCATCAGTGTGGGACTAGCGGGGACCTACGAGCAGTACTTC. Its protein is CAISVGLAGTYEQYF.

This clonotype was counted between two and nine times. CDR3 sequence reads: CSVAREEETQYF. The DNA for the CDR3 is TGCAGCGTTGCGCGCGAAGAAGAGACCCAGTACTTC. This sequence joins TRBV29-1 and TRBJ2-5; D is uncertain. The CDR3 covers 12 residues. Germline V gene data show CDR1 as SQVTM and CDR2 as ANQGSEA. V was pared by 4 bases and J by 3 bases, with 9 bases between.

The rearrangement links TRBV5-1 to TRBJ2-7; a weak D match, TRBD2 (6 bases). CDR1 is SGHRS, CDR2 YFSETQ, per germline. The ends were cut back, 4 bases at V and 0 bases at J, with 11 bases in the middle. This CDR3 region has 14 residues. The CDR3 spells CASSGGESSYEQYF. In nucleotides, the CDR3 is TGCGCCAGCAGCGGCGGGGAGAGCTCCTACGAGCAGTACTTC. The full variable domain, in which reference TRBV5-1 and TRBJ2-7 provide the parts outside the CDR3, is KAGVTQTPRYLIKTRGQQVTLSCSPISGHRSVSWYQQTPGQGLQFLFEYFSETQRNKGNFPGRFSGRQFSNSRSEMNVSTLELGDSALYLCASSGGESSYEQYFGPGTRLTVT.

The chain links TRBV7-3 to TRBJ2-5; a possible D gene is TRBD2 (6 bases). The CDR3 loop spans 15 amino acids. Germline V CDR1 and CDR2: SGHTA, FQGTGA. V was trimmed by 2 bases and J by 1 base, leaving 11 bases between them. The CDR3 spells CASSLVSGPQETQYF. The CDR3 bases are TGTGCCAGCAGCTTAGTTAGCGGACCCCAAGAGACCCAGTACTTC.

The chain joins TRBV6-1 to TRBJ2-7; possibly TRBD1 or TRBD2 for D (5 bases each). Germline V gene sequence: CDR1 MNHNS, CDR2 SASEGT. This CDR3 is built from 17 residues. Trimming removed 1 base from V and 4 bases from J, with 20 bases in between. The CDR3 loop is CASSEGPFLGERYEQYF. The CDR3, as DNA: TGTGCCAGCAGTGAAGGGCCCTTTTTGGGGGAGCGGTACGAGCAGTACTTC.

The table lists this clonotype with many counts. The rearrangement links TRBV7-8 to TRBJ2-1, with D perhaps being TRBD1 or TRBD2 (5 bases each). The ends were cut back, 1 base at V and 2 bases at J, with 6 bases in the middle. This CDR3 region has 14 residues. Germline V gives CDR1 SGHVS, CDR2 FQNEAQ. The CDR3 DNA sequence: TGTGCCAGCAGCTTAGGGGGACCCTACAATGAGCAGTTCTTC. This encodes CASSLGGPYNEQFF.

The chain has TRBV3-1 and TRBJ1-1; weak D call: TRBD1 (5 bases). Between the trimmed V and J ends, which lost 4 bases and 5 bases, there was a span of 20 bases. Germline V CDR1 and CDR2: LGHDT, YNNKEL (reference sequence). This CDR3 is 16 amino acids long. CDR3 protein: CASSPKGPRAWTEAFF. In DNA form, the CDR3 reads TGTGCCAGCAGCCCCAAAGGGCCCAGGGCTTGGACTGAAGCTTTCTTT.

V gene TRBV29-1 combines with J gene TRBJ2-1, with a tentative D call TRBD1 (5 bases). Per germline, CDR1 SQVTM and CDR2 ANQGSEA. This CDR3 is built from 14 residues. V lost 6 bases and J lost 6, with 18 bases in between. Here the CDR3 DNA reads TGCAGCGTGGACATACCCGAACGTGTCAATGAGCAGTTCTTC. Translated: CSVDIPERVNEQFF.

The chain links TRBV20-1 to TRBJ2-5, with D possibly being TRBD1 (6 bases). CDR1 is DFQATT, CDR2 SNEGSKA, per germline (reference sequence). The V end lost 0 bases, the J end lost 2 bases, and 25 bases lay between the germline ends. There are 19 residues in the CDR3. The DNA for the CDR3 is TGCAGTGCTAGAGATCGACAGGTTCCCTTTTATTCTGGACAAGAGACCCAGTACTTC. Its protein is CSARDRQVPFYSGQETQYF.

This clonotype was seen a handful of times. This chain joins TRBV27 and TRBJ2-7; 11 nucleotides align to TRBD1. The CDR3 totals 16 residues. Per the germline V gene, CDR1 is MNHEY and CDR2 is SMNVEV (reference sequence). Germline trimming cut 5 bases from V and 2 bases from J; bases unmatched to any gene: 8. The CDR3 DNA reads TGTGCCAGCAGTCTCTCCGGGACAGGGGGACCCTACGAGCAGTACTTC. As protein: CASSLSGTGGPYEQYF.

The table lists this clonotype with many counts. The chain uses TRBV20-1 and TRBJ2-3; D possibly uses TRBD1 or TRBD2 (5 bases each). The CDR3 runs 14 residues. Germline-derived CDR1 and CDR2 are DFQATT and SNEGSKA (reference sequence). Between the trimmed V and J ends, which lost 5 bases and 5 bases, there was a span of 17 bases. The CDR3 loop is CSAPSGGLLDTQYF. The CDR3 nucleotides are TGCAGTGCTCCAAGTGGGGGTTTGTTAGATACGCAGTATTTT.

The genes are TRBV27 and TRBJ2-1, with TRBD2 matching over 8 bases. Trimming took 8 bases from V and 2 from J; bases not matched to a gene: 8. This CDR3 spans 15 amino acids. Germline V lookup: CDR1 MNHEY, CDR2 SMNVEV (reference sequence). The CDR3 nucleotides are TGTGCCAGCGGTCGGGGCGGGAGGCCCTACAATGAGCAGTTCTTC. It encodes CASGRGGRPYNEQFF.

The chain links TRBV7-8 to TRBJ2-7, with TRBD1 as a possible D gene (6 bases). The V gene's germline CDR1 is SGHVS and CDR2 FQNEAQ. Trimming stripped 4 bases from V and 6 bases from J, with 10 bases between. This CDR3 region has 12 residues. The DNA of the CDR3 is TGTGCCAGCAGCTATGACAGGCGCGAGCAGTACTTC. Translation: CASSYDRREQYF.

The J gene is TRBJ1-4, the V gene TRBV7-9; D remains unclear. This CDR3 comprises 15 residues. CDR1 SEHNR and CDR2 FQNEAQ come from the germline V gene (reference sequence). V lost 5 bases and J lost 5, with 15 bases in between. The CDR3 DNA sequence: TGTGCCAGCAGCCCACTTGGCAGGCCCAATGAAAAACTGTTTTTT. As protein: CASSPLGRPNEKLFF. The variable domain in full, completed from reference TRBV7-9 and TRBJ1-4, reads DTGVSQNPRHKITKRGQNVTFRCDPISEHNRLYWYRQTLGQGPEFLTYFQNEAQLEKSRLLSDRFSAERPKGSFSTLEIQRTEQGDSAMYLCASSPLGRPNEKLFFGSGTQLSVL.

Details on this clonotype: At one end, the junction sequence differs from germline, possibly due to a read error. The CDR3 sequence: CASSFLRAGELFF. In DNA, the CDR3 is TGTGCTAGCAGCTTTCTCAGGGCCGGGGAGCTGTTTTTT. V and J are TRBV7-7 and TRBJ2-2, with D perhaps matching TRBD1 (5 bases). Germline V gives CDR1 SSHAT, CDR2 FNYEAQ (reference sequence). The length of the CDR3 is 13 residues.

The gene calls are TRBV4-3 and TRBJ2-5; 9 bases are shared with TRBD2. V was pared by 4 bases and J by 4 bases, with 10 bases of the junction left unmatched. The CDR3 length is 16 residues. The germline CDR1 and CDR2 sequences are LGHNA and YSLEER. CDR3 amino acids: CASSLEGTSSGETQYF. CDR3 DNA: TGCGCCAGCAGCCTAGAGGGGACTAGCTCTGGAGAGACCCAGTACTTC.

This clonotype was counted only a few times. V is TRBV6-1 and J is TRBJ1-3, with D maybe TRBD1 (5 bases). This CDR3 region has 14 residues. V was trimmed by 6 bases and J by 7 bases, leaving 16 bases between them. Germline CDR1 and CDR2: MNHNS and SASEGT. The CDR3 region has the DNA TGTGCCAGCAGCTCCGACAGCTTGTGGAACACCATATATTTT. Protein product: CASSSDSLWNTIYF.

DNA for the CDR3: TGCGCCAGCAGCTTGGGGACTAGCGGGGGTTCCTACGAGCAGTACTTC. Translating it yields CASSLGTSGGSYEQYF. This chain joins TRBV5-1 and TRBJ2-7; 13 bases are shared with TRBD2. The V segment lost 0 bases and the J segment 1 base; nucleotides outside the gene matches: 1. This CDR3 has 16 residues. Germline CDR1 reads SGHRS; CDR2 reads YFSETQ.

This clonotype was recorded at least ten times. The CDR3 DNA sequence: TGTGCCAGCAGCTTAGGAGGGTCCGAAGGTTCACCCCTCCACTTT. This encodes CASSLGGSEGSPLHF. V and J are TRBV7-8 and TRBJ1-6; D ambiguous. This CDR3 has 15 residues. V was cut by 1 base and J by 9 bases, with 13 bases left in between. The germline V gene encodes CDR1 SGHVS and CDR2 FQNEAQ.

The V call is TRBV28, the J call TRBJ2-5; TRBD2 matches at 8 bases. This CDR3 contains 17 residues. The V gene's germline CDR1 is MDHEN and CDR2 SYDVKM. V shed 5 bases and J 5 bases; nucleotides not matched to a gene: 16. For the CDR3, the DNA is TGTGCCAGCAGTCCCCAGGCTGGGACTAGTATATCGGAGACCCAGTACTTC. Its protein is CASSPQAGTSISETQYF.

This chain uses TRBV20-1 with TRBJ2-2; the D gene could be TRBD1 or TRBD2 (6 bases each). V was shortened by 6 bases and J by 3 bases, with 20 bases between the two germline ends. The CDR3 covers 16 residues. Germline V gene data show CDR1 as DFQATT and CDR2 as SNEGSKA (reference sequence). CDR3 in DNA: TGCAGTGCCCTCCTTTTGGGGGGCGCGGACACCGGGGAGCTGTTTTTT. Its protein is CSALLLGGADTGELFF.

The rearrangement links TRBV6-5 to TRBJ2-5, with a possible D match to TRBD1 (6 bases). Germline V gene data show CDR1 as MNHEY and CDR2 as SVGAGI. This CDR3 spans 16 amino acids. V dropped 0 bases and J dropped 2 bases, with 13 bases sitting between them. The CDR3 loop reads CASSYSGRGGQETQYF. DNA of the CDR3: TGTGCCAGCAGTTACTCCGGCAGGGGTGGGCAAGAGACCCAGTACTTC.

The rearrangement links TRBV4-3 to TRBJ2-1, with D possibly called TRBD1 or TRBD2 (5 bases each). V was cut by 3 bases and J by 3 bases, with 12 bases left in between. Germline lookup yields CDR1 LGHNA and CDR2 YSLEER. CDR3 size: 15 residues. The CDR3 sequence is CASSQFGTIYNEQFF. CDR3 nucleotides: TGCGCCAGCAGCCAGTTCGGGACCATCTACAATGAGCAGTTCTTC.

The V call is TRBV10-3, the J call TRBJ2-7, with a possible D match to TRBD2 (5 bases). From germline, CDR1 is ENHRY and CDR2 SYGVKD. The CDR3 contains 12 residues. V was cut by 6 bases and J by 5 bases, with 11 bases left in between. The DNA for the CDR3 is TGTGCCATCAGATCGGTGGGAGACGAGCAGTACTTC. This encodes CAIRSVGDEQYF.

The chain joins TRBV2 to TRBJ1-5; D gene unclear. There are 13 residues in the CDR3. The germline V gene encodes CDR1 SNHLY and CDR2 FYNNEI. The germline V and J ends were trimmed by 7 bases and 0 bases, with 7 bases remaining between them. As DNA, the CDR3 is TGTGCCAGCAAAAGGGATAGCAATCAGCCCCAGCATTTT. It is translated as CASKRDSNQPQHF.